The clone carrying this TCR beta chain was recorded many times. Its antigen is undetermined. Recently diagnosed hyperthyroidism of less than 2 months' duration affected patients aged 18 to 65. Clinical symptoms, serum thyroxine, TRAb, thyroid ultrasound and orbital computed tomography informed diagnoses. It was 8 to 10 ml of fresh peripheral blood that supplied the PBMCs. The entry originates in a study of T cells in Graves' hyperthyroidism and ophthalmopathy. The investigators amplified TCR beta CDR3 regions from RNA transcripts. The TCR CDR3 first-round RT-PCR relied on the HTBI primer set. A single record per CDR3 protein comes from TCRdb applying MiXCR to the multiplex PCR reads. The table includes 350,000 to 400,000 distinct CDR3 sequences, about 18% detected once. Overall study findings and caveats: Most thyroid-expanded clonotypes above 0.001 were also found in blood.

The CDR3 covers 14 residues. Germline lookup yields CDR1 MNHEY and CDR2 SVGAGI. Unmatched junction bases numbered 3, after V lost 5 bases and J lost 2 bases. The V and J genes are TRBV6-5 and TRBJ1-2; the match to TRBD1 covers 9 bases. This TCR came from a woman in her late teens or twenties with Graves' hyperthyroidism. The material sequenced was blood. This CDR3 is CASSRTGVNYGYTF. CDR3 in DNA: TGTGCCAGCAGTAGGACAGGGGTCAACTATGGCTACACCTTC.